Listed below are T cell receptor beta chains from one sample, sequenced in a study of T-cell memory formation after mild COVID-19. TCRdb reprocessed the 5' RACE reads via MiXCR and lists one record per CDR3 protein. Of 550,000 to 650,000 distinct CDR3 sequences listed, around 16% were seen once; the top ten hold roughly 7.8%. Material for sequencing was PBMCs or a T cell subset sorted from them (not recorded which). The receptors here all came from an adult woman who had mild COVID-19 (a few samples of this study predate the infection). Cell type and time point are not known. CDR3s include the opening cysteine and the closing phenylalanine or tryptophan. The D gene is left open where the match is weak. Rows give clone size only sometimes, using once, few, many, or a class for an expanded clone.

15	-	TRBV5-1	-	TRBJ1-2	CASSARLTGGYGYTF	TGCGCCAGCAGCGCACGACTGACAGGTGGCTATGGCTACACCTTC
13	-	TRBV20-1	-	TRBJ1-4	CSASRGDNEKLFF	TGCAGTGCTAGTAGAGGGGATAATGAAAAACTGTTTTTT
16	TRBD2	TRBV7-9	many	TRBJ2-1	CASSPLSGSHVNEQFF	TGTGCCAGCAGCCCTCTTAGCGGGAGTCATGTCAATGAGCAGTTCTTC
19	-	TRBV5-1	-	TRBJ2-4	CASSPKTPTGPLAKNIQYF	TGCGCCAGCAGCCCAAAAACACCCACGGGTCCGTTAGCCAAAAACATTCAGTACTTC
17	TRBD2	TRBV29-1	few	TRBJ2-1	CSVEELAGGPLYNEQFF	TGCAGCGTTGAAGAGCTAGCGGGAGGTCCCCTATACAATGAGCAGTTCTTC
14	-	TRBV25-1	-	TRBJ1-1	CASSELLGTPEAFF	TGTGCCAGCAGTGAATTGTTGGGGACCCCGGAAGCTTTCTTT
13	TRBD2	TRBV7-2	-	TRBJ2-1	CATRGGSYNEQFF	TGTGCCACCCGGGGGGGCTCCTACAATGAGCAGTTCTTC
16	-	TRBV9	-	TRBJ2-5	CASSGTMSGLQETQYF	TGTGCCAGCAGCGGAACCATGTCGGGGCTCCAAGAGACCCAGTACTTC
18	-	TRBV21-1	-	TRBJ2-6	CASSKGGELISGANVLTF	TGTGCCAGCAGCAAAGGGGGGGAACTAATCTCTGGGGCCAACGTCCTGACTTTC
14	-	TRBV20-1	few	TRBJ2-7	CSARVAIEAYEQYF	TGCAGTGCTAGAGTAGCGATTGAAGCCTACGAGCAGTACTTC
16	TRBD1	TRBV4-1	few	TRBJ2-5	CASSQGTGEIQETQYF	TGCGCCAGCAGCCAAGGGACAGGCGAGATCCAAGAGACCCAGTACTTC
13	-	TRBV7-9	-	TRBJ2-5	CASSSQGGETQYF	TGTGCCAGCAGCAGTCAGGGGGGGGAGACCCAGTACTTC
16	-	TRBV7-3	-	TRBJ2-3	CASSLNGGANTDTQYF	TGTGCCAGCAGCTTAAACGGGGGCGCCAACACAGATACGCAGTATTTT
13	-	TRBV7-9	-	TRBJ2-7	CASSLSLRYEQYF	TGTGCCAGCAGCTTATCTCTCCGGTACGAGCAGTACTTC
14	TRBD2	TRBV20-1	few	TRBJ2-3	CSAPPSGEADTQYF	TGCAGTGCTCCACCTAGCGGGGAGGCAGATACGCAGTATTTT
13	-	TRBV5-1	-	TRBJ2-7	CASSLGDLREQYF	TGCGCCAGCAGCTTAGGAGATTTGCGGGAGCAGTACTTC
14	-	TRBV25-1	many	TRBJ1-2	CASSEYPSNYGYTF	TGTGCCAGCAGTGAATACCCCTCTAACTATGGCTACACCTTC
17	TRBD1	TRBV30	-	TRBJ1-1	CAWSGRDRGRMNTEAFF	TGTGCCTGGAGTGGCCGGGACAGGGGGAGGATGAACACTGAAGCTTTCTTT
19	-	TRBV11-3	-	TRBJ2-7	CASSLGDPLGGGPGYEQYF	TGTGCCAGCAGCTTAGGTGACCCCCTGGGAGGGGGCCCTGGCTACGAGCAGTACTTC
14	TRBD2	TRBV7-9	few	TRBJ2-7	CASSGAGGAYEQYF	TGTGCCAGCAGCGGGGCCGGGGGGGCCTACGAGCAGTACTTC
15	-	TRBV5-1	-	TRBJ1-1	CASSLGKQLQTEAFF	TGCGCCAGCAGCTTGGGAAAGCAACTACAGACTGAAGCTTTCTTT
16	TRBD1	TRBV14	few	TRBJ1-2	CASSQDHGQGNYGYTF	TGTGCCAGCAGCCAAGATCACGGACAGGGGAACTATGGCTACACCTTC
15	TRBD1	TRBV3-1	-	TRBJ2-3	CASSVKRGPTDTQYF	TGTGCCAGCAGTGTTAAGAGGGGGCCGACCGATACGCAGTATTTT
16	-	TRBV5-4	few	TRBJ2-2	CASSLGPPGNTGELFF	TGTGCCAGCAGCTTGGGACCCCCAGGGAACACCGGGGAGCTGTTTTTT
15	-	TRBV3-1	few	TRBJ2-5	CASSPWVGDQETQYF	TGTGCCAGCAGCCCGTGGGTAGGGGACCAAGAGACCCAGTACTTC
12	-	TRBV7-9	few	TRBJ2-7	CASRSGEGEQYF	TGTGCCAGCAGGTCGGGGGAAGGCGAGCAGTACTTC
14	-	TRBV4-1	-	TRBJ1-5	CASSHMGEDQPQHF	TGCGCCAGCAGCCACATGGGCGAGGATCAGCCCCAGCATTTT
15	TRBD2	TRBV5-6	few	TRBJ2-5	CASTLTSERYGTQYF	TGTGCCAGCACCCTGACTAGCGAGAGATATGGGACCCAGTACTTC
14	-	TRBV4-1	many	TRBJ2-2	CASSGTVNTGELFF	TGCGCCAGCAGCGGAACAGTAAACACCGGGGAGCTGTTTTTT
12	-	TRBV15	few	TRBJ2-1	CATSTRYNEQFF	TGTGCCACCAGCACGCGCTACAATGAGCAGTTCTTC
14	TRBD1	TRBV20-1	few	TRBJ2-5	CSARRAGGQETQYF	TGCAGTGCTAGAAGGGCAGGGGGTCAAGAGACCCAGTACTTC
14	TRBD1	TRBV7-9	-	TRBJ2-7	CASSRQGKAYEQYF	TGTGCCAGCAGCCGACAGGGCAAGGCTTACGAGCAGTACTTC
15	-	TRBV7-9	-	TRBJ2-1	CASSPTGTPYNEQFF	TGTGCCAGCAGCCCGACTGGAACACCATACAATGAGCAGTTCTTC
14	TRBD2	TRBV20-1	few	TRBJ2-1	CSALLAGGPNEQFF	TGCAGTGCCTTACTAGCGGGGGGGCCTAATGAGCAGTTCTTC
13	-	TRBV14	few	TRBJ1-2	CASSPQENYGYTF	TGTGCCAGCAGCCCACAGGAGAACTATGGCTACACCTTC
16	TRBD2	TRBV6-1	-	TRBJ2-5	CASSEGLAGGLKTQYF	TGTGCCAGCAGTGAAGGGTTAGCGGGGGGATTAAAGACCCAGTACTTC